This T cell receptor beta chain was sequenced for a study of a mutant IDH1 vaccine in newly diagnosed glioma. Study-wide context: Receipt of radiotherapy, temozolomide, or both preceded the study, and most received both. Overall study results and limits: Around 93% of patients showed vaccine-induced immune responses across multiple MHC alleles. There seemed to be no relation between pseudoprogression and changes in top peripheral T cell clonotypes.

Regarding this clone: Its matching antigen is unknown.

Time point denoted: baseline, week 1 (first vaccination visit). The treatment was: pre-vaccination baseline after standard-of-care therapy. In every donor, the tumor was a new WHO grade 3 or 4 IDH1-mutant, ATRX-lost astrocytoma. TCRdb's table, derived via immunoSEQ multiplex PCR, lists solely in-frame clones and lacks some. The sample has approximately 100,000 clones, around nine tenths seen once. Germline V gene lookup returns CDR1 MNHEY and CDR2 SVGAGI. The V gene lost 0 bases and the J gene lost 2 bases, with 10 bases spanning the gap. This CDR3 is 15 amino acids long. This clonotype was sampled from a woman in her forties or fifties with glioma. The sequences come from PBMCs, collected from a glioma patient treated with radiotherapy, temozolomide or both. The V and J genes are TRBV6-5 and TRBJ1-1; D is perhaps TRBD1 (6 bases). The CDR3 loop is CASSYSRGANTEAFF. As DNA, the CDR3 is TGTGCCAGCAGTTACTCAAGGGGGGCAAACACTGAAGCTTTCTTT.